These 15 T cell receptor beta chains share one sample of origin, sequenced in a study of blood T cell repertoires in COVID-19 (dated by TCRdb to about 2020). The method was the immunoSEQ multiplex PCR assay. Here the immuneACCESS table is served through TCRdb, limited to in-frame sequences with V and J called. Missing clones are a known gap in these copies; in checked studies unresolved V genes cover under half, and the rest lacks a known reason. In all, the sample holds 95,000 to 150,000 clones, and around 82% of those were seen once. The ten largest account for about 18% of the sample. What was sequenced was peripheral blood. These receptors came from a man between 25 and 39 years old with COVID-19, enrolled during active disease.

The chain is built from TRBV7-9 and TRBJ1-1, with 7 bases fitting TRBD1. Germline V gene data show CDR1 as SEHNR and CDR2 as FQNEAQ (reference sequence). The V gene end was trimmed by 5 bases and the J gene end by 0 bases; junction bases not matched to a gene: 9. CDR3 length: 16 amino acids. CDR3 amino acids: CASSPEGGQLNTEAFF. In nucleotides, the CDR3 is TGTGCCAGCAGCCCTGAGGGGGGACAGCTGAACACTGAAGCTTTCTTT.

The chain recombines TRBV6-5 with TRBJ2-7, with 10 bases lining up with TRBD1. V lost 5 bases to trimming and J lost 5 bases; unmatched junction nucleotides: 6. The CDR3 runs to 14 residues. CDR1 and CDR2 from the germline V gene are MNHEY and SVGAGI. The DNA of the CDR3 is TGTGCCAGCAGTAACCGGGACAGGGGCCACGAGCAGTACTTC. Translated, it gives CASSNRDRGHEQYF.

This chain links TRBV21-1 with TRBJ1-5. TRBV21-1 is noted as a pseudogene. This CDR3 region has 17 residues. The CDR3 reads CANPKKEPGRFTQPQHF. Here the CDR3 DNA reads TGTGCCAACCCTAAGAAGGAACCAGGGAGGTTCACGCAGCCCCAGCATTTT.

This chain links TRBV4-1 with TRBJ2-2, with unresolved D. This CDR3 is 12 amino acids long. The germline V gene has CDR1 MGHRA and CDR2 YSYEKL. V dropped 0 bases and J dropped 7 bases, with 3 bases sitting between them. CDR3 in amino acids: CASSQDYGELFF. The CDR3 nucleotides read TGCGCCAGCAGCCAAGATTACGGGGAGCTGTTTTTT.

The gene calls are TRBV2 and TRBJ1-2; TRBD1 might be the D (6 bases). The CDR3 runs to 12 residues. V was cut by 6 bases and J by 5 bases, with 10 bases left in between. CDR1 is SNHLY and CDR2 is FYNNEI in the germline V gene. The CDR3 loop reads CASREDRYGYTF. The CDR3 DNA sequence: TGTGCCAGCAGGGAGGACAGATATGGCTACACCTTC.

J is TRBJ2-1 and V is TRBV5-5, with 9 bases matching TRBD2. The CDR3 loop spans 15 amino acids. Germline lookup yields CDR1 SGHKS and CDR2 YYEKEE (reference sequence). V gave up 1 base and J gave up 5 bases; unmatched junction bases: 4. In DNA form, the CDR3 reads TGTGCCAGCAGCTTGACGACTAGCGGAGACAATGAGCAGTTCTTC. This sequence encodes CASSLTTSGDNEQFF.

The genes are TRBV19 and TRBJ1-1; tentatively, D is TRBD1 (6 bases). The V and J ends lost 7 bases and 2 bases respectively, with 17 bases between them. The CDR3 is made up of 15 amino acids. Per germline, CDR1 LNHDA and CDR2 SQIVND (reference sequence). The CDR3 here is CASTKNWDINTEAFF. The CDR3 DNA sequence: TGTGCCAGTACCAAGAATTGGGACATCAACACTGAAGCTTTCTTT. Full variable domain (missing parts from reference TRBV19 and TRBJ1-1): DGGITQSPKYLFRKEGQNVTLSCEQNLNHDAMYWYRQDPGQGLRLIYYSQIVNDFQKGDIAEGYSVSREKKESFPLTVTSAQKNPTAFYLCASTKNWDINTEAFFGQGTRLTVV.

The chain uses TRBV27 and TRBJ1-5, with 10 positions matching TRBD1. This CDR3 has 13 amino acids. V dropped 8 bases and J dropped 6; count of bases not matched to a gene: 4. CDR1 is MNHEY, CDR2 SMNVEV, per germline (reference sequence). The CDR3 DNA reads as TGTGCCAGCCGGGGACAGGGGTTTCAGCCCCAGCATTTT. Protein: CASRGQGFQPQHF.

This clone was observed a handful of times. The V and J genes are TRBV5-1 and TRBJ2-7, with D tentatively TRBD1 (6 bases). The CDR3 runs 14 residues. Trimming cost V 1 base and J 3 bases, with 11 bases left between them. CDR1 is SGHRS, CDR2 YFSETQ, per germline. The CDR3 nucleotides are TGCGCCAGCAGCTTGAGGACAGCGGACTACGAGCAGTACTTC. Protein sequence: CASSLRTADYEQYF.

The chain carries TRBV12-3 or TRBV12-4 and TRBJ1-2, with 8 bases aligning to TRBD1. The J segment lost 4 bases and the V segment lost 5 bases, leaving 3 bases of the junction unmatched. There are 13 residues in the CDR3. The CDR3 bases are TGTGCCAGCAGTGCAGGGGGCGTCTATGGCTACACCTTC. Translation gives CASSAGGVYGYTF.

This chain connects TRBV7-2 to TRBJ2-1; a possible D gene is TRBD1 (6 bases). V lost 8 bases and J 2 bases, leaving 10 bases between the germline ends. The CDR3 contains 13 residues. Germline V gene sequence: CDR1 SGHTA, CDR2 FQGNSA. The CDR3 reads CASLDRAYNEQFF. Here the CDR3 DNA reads TGTGCCAGCCTGGACAGAGCCTACAATGAGCAGTTCTTC.

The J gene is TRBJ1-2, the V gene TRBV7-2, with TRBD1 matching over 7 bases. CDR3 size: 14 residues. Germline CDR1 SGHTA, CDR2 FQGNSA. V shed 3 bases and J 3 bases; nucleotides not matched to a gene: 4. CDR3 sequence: CASSFPGTDYGYTF. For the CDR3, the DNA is TGTGCCAGCAGCTTCCCAGGGACAGACTATGGCTACACCTTC.

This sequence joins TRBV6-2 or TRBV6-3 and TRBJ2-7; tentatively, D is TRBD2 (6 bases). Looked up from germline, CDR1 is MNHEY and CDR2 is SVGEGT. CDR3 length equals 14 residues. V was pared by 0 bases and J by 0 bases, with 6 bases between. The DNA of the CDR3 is TGTGCCAGCAGTTACTCGACTAGCTCCTACGAGCAGTACTTC. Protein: CASSYSTSSYEQYF.

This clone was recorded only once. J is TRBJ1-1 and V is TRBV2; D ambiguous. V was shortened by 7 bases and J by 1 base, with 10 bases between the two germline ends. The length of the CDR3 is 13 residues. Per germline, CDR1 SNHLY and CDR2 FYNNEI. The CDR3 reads CASNTDWNTEAFF. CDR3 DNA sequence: TGTGCCAGCAATACAGATTGGAACACTGAAGCTTTCTTT. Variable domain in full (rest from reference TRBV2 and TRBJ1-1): EPEVTQTPSHQVTQMGQEVILRCVPISNHLYFYWYRQILGQKVEFLVSFYNNEISEKSEIFDDQFSVERPDGSNFTLKIRSTKLEDSAMYFCASNTDWNTEAFFGQGTRLTVV.

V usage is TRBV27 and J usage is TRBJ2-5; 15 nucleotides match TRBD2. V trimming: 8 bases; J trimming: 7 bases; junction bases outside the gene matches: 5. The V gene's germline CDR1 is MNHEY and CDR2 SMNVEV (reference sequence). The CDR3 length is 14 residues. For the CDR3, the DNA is TGTGCCAGCGGACTAGCGGGGGGGCAGGGGACCCAGTACTTC. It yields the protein CASGLAGGQGTQYF.